A single T cell receptor beta chain is shown here with its context. Its matching antigen is unknown. Profiled with immunoSEQ multiplex PCR; TCRdb holds only in-frame clones, not every one. The profile shows 30,000 to 35,000 clones, 87% of them singletons. Time point described: time of PML onset. PML was diagnosed clinically and by MRI, then confirmed by JC virus DNA in cerebrospinal fluid. V lost 4 bases, J lost 5 bases, and 11 bases lay in between. The germline CDR1 and CDR2 sequences are MDHEN and SYDVKM. The CDR3 is 13 residues long. This entry comes from a study of multiple sclerosis patients with progressive multifocal leukoencephalopathy. Findings of the study overall: Clones expanded at PML were already present before and during natalizumab.

The chain has TRBV28 and TRBJ1-1, with no clear D. Specimen: PBMCs, collected from a patient treated with natalizumab. The receptor was isolated from a human donor with progressive multifocal leukoencephalopathy. CDR3 in amino acids: CASSSPRVTEAFF. CDR3 bases: TGTGCCAGCAGTTCACCTAGGGTAACTGAAGCTTTCTTT. Complete variable domain (other parts from reference TRBV28 and TRBJ1-1): DVKVTQSSRYLVKRTGEKVFLECVQDMDHENMFWYRQDPGLGLRLIYFSYDVKMKEKGDIPEGYSVSREKKERFSLILESASTNQTSMYLCASSSPRVTEAFFGQGTRLTVV.